What follows are 28 T cell receptor beta chains derived from one specimen sequenced in a study of T cell responses to AZD1222 COVID-19 vaccine (TCRdb year 2021). Receptors were amplified or captured by the immunoSEQ multiplex PCR assay. Sourced from immuneACCESS, this table was stored by TCRdb with only in-frame sequences that have V and J called. A share of the clones is absent; for the studies checked, an unresolved V gene accounts for under half, and the remainder has no known explanation. The sample includes about 140,000 clones, with 75% to 95% observed a single time. The top ten hold about 7.5% of the sample. What the time point label conveys for this sample: about 28 days (+/-7) after the second vaccine dose. The intended sense of this specimen's treatment or condition label: meningococcal conjugate vaccine given as trial control. This sample comprised peripheral blood, obtained 28 days after the second dose of the MenACWY control vaccine. All receptors derive from an adult who received the MenACWY meningococcal vaccine as a control.

The CDR3: CASRETGVDTGELFF. The CDR3 nucleotides read TGCGCCAGCAGGGAGACAGGGGTTGACACCGGGGAGCTGTTTTTT. This chain joins TRBV5-1 and TRBJ2-2; 8 bases are a match to TRBD1. V shed 5 bases and J 3 bases; nucleotides not matched to a gene: 6. The CDR3 has 15 amino acids. Germline V gene sequence: CDR1 SGHRS, CDR2 YFSETQ.

The chain joins TRBV4-3 to TRBJ1-6, with D perhaps TRBD1 (6 bases). The CDR3 is made up of 18 amino acids. Trimming pared 0 bases from V and 0 bases from J, leaving 12 bases between. CDR1 LGHNA and CDR2 YSLEER come from the germline V gene. In DNA form, the CDR3 reads TGCGCCAGCAGCCAAGAGGTCCCGGGGGCCTCCTATAATTCACCCCTCCACTTT. Translated, it gives CASSQEVPGASYNSPLHF.

The chain recombines TRBV1 with TRBJ2-7; the table's D call of TRBD2 was not tested on the DNA. TRBV1 is classified as a pseudogene. CDR3 length equals 15 residues. CDR3 region: CTSGYSSGRTYEQYF. The CDR3 region has the DNA TGCACCAGCGGCTACTCTAGCGGGAGAACCTACGAGCAGTACTTC.

This chain joins TRBV21-1 and TRBJ2-2. TRBV21-1 is termed a pseudogene. The CDR3 contains 19 residues. CDR3 in amino acids: CASSKVGAPSGPPAGELFF. The CDR3 DNA is TGTGCCAGCAGCAAAGTCGGCGCCCCTTCGGGACCACCGGCCGGGGAGCTGTTTTTT.

V is TRBV28 and J is TRBJ2-5; tentatively, D is TRBD2 (6 bases). This CDR3 comprises 13 residues. V dropped 8 bases and J dropped 3 bases, with 13 bases sitting between them. CDR1 MDHEN and CDR2 SYDVKM come from the germline V gene. CDR3 region: CASLSGVEETQYF. CDR3 bases: TGTGCCAGCCTGTCGGGGGTTGAAGAGACCCAGTACTTC.

The J gene is TRBJ2-7, the V gene TRBV2; possible D gene TRBD2, 5 bases. Germline CDR1 reads SNHLY; CDR2 reads FYNNEI. V was shortened by 6 bases and J by 0 bases, with 12 bases between the two germline ends. The CDR3 has 14 amino acids. The CDR3 loop is CASRAGSSSYEQYF. CDR3 bases: TGTGCCAGCAGGGCGGGTTCGAGCTCCTACGAGCAGTACTTC.

The V call is TRBV19, the J call TRBJ1-1; 7 nucleotides agree with TRBD1. The CDR3 is 13 amino acids. V lost 5 bases to trimming and J lost 4 bases; unmatched junction nucleotides: 4. The germline V gene has CDR1 LNHDA and CDR2 SQIVND (reference sequence). The CDR3 region has the DNA TGTGCCAGTAGTCCACAGGGGTTCACTGAAGCTTTCTTT. This sequence encodes CASSPQGFTEAFF.

This clone was picked up one time. The V gene is TRBV10-2, the J gene TRBJ2-5; 9 nucleotides match TRBD1. There are 16 residues in the CDR3. Trimming removed 7 bases from V and 4 bases from J; junction bases left unmatched: 13. From germline, CDR1 is WSHSY and CDR2 SAAADI. In DNA, the CDR3 is TGCGCCAGCACCATCGACAGTCAGACAGGGGGAGAGACCCAGTACTTC. Translation: CASTIDSQTGGETQYF.

This clone was counted once. V is TRBV2 and J is TRBJ2-7, with 10 positions matching TRBD2. This CDR3 comprises 16 residues. Unmatched junction bases numbered 12, after V lost 7 bases and J lost 3 bases. CDR1 and CDR2 (germline): SNHLY, FYNNEI. The DNA for the CDR3 is TGTGCCAGCAAGGGCGGACTAGCGGACAACTTCTACGAGCAGTACTTC. Protein sequence: CASKGGLADNFYEQYF.

The gene calls are TRBV15 and TRBJ2-3; TRBD2 agrees at 8 bases. The CDR3 sequence is 18 residues long. CDR1 and CDR2 from the germline V gene are LNHNV and YYDKDF (reference sequence). Trimming removed 5 bases from V and 4 bases from J; junction bases left unmatched: 17. This chain's CDR3 is CATSARTSFVIGADTQYF. CDR3 in DNA: TGTGCCACCAGCGCCCGGACTAGCTTCGTTATTGGGGCAGATACGCAGTATTTT.

This clone was detected once. The chain is built from TRBV19 and TRBJ2-3, with D hard to call. Per the germline V gene, CDR1 is LNHDA and CDR2 is SQIVND (reference sequence). The CDR3 is 13 amino acids. Trimming removed 6 bases from V and 2 bases from J, with 9 bases in between. The chain's CDR3 is CASSRPPTDTQYF. The CDR3 nucleotides read TGTGCCAGTAGCCGGCCCCCCACAGATACGCAGTATTTT.

This clone was picked up a small number of times. The chain combines TRBV13 with TRBJ1-2; 8 bases fit TRBD1. This CDR3 contains 15 residues. The V segment lost 5 bases and the J segment 7 bases; nucleotides outside the gene matches: 12. Germline CDR1 is PRHDT and CDR2 is FYEKMQ (reference sequence). The chain's CDR3 is CASSRRDRSRSGYTF. Here the CDR3 DNA reads TGTGCCAGCAGCCGACGGGACAGGTCACGTTCTGGCTACACCTTC.

This sequence joins TRBV19 and TRBJ1-1; D is uncertain. V was clipped by 5 bases and J by 5 bases, with 18 bases between them. This CDR3 spans 15 amino acids. Germline CDR1 LNHDA, CDR2 SQIVND (reference sequence). The CDR3 sequence is CASSPSPTPYTEAFF. DNA of the CDR3: TGTGCCAGTAGTCCCTCTCCCACTCCTTATACTGAAGCTTTCTTT.

Concerning this clone itself: The same CDR3 is also encoded by other DNA sequences in this sample. The CDR3 spells CASRLAGSTDTQYF. The CDR3, as DNA: TGTGCCAGCAGACTAGCGGGAAGCACAGATACGCAGTATTTT. The chain carries TRBV7-2 and TRBJ2-3; 10 positions agree with TRBD2. The junction had 0 bases not matched to a gene; V was cut back by 6 bases and J by 0 bases. Germline V lookup: CDR1 SGHTA, CDR2 FQGNSA. The CDR3 extends over 14 amino acids.

This sequence joins TRBV5-6 and TRBJ1-4, with TRBD1 identical over 7 bases. CDR1 and CDR2 from the germline V gene are SGHDT and YYEEEE. This CDR3 comprises 15 residues. Germline trimming cut 2 bases from V and 7 bases from J; bases unmatched to any gene: 8. The CDR3 spells CASSFGTVSGEKLFF. The CDR3 nucleotides are TGTGCCAGCAGCTTCGGGACAGTTTCAGGTGAAAAACTGTTTTTT. The whole variable domain, remainder taken from reference TRBV5-6 and TRBJ1-4, is DAGVTQSPTHLIKTRGQQVTLRCSPKSGHDTVSWYQQALGQGPQFIFQYYEEEERQRGNFPDRFSGHQFPNYSSELNVNALLLGDSALYLCASSFGTVSGEKLFFGSGTQLSVL.

The genes are TRBV19 and TRBJ2-5; 7 bases are shared with TRBD1. The CDR3 length is 14 residues. The germline gives CDR1 LNHDA, CDR2 SQIVND (reference sequence). V dropped 4 bases and J dropped 4; count of bases not matched to a gene: 6. CDR3 region: CASSSSGQLETQYF. The CDR3 DNA is TGTGCCAGTAGTAGTTCGGGACAGTTAGAGACCCAGTACTTC.

This chain joins TRBV30 and TRBJ2-1; TRBD1 matches at 10 bases. V shed 1 base and J 4 bases; nucleotides not matched to a gene: 1. Germline CDR1 and CDR2: GTSNPN and SVGIG (reference sequence). The CDR3 spans 14 residues. The DNA for the CDR3 is TGTGCCTGGAGTGGACAGGGGGCTTACAATGAGCAGTTCTTC. It translates to CAWSGQGAYNEQFF. Complete variable domain (other parts from reference TRBV30 and TRBJ2-1): SQTIHQWPATLVQPVGSPLSLECTVEGTSNPNLYWYRQAAGRGLQLLFYSVGIGQISSEVPQNLSASRPQDRQFILSSKKLLLSDSGFYLCAWSGQGAYNEQFFGPGTRLTVL.

This sequence joins TRBV6-5 and TRBJ2-3; D gene unclear. The CDR3 totals 14 residues. V lost 0 bases and J lost 0, with 4 bases in between. The germline gives CDR1 MNHEY, CDR2 SVGAGI. The CDR3 DNA sequence: TGTGCCAGCAGTTACTCGCTCAGCACAGATACGCAGTATTTT. Its protein product is CASSYSLSTDTQYF.

The rearrangement joins TRBV4-2 to TRBJ1-3; no clear D. V lost 0 bases and J 0 bases, leaving 12 bases between the germline ends. The length of the CDR3 is 17 residues. CDR1 is LGHNA, CDR2 YNFKEQ, per germline. The CDR3 sequence is CASSQDLGRDSGNTIYF. DNA of the CDR3: TGTGCCAGCAGCCAAGATCTGGGAAGGGACTCTGGAAACACCATATATTTT.

The V and J genes are TRBV7-9 and TRBJ2-4, with D tentatively TRBD2 (6 bases). This CDR3 spans 13 amino acids. In germline, CDR1 is SEHNR, CDR2 FQNEAQ (reference sequence). V was trimmed by 1 base and J by 7 bases, leaving 8 bases between them. The CDR3 sequence is CASSLGRDNIQYF. CDR3 nucleotides: TGTGCCAGCAGCTTAGGGCGGGATAACATTCAGTACTTC.

J is TRBJ2-6 and V is TRBV12-3 or TRBV12-4, with D possibly TRBD1 on 8 matching bases. The CDR3 is made up of 13 amino acids. The V and J ends lost 3 bases and 13 bases respectively, with 13 bases between them. The CDR3 nucleotides are TGTGCCAGCAGTTTGGGGGGGGACAGGGTCCTGACTTTC. Amino acid sequence: CASSLGGDRVLTF.

The V gene is TRBV27, the J gene TRBJ2-3, with 7 bases identical to TRBD1. The CDR3 has 16 amino acids. V was pared by 6 bases and J by 3 bases, with 12 bases of the junction left unmatched. Germline V gene lookup returns CDR1 MNHEY and CDR2 SMNVEV (reference sequence). The CDR3 here is CASSFGQAIGTDTQYF. In DNA, the CDR3 is TGTGCCAGCAGCTTCGGACAGGCGATAGGGACAGATACGCAGTATTTT.

The genes are TRBV18 and TRBJ1-3; D unresolved. The germline V gene encodes CDR1 KGHSH and CDR2 LQKENI. V lost 4 bases and J 0 bases, leaving 13 bases between the germline ends. The CDR3 loop spans 16 amino acids. CDR3 sequence (DNA): TGTGCCAGCTCACTTATGAATGGAGACTCTGGAAACACCATATATTTT. Translated: CASSLMNGDSGNTIYF.

The V and J genes are TRBV28 and TRBJ1-5; possible D gene TRBD1, 5 bases. Per germline, CDR1 MDHEN and CDR2 SYDVKM. V was trimmed by 2 bases and J by 7 bases, leaving 9 bases between them. The CDR3 is made up of 13 amino acids. The CDR3 DNA is TGTGCCAGCAGTTTAGGCAGGGTACAGCCCCAGCATTTT. It codes for CASSLGRVQPQHF. The variable domain in full, completed from reference TRBV28 and TRBJ1-5, reads DVKVTQSSRYLVKRTGEKVFLECVQDMDHENMFWYRQDPGLGLRLIYFSYDVKMKEKGDIPEGYSVSREKKERFSLILESASTNQTSMYLCASSLGRVQPQHFGDGTRLSIL.

This chain links TRBV27 with TRBJ1-1; 9 positions match TRBD1. CDR3 length equals 14 residues. V was clipped by 5 bases and J by 4 bases; unmatched bases: 5. The germline CDR1 and CDR2 sequences are MNHEY and SMNVEV (reference sequence). Written as DNA, the CDR3 is TGTGCCAGCAGTCCGGGACAGGGTGGCACTGAAGCTTTCTTT. This translates into CASSPGQGGTEAFF.

The genes are TRBV7-2 and TRBJ1-5, with unresolved D. The CDR3 has 17 residues. CDR1 is SGHTA and CDR2 is FQGNSA in the germline V gene. Trimming cost V 2 bases and J 1 base, with 15 bases left between them. CDR3 in amino acids: CASSLLGDPWSNQPQHF. DNA of the CDR3: TGTGCCAGCAGCTTACTCGGGGATCCATGGAGCAATCAGCCCCAGCATTTT.

CDR3 amino acids: CASSRTGTGLNTGELFF. In DNA form, the CDR3 reads TGTGCCAGCAGCAGAACCGGGACAGGATTGAACACCGGGGAGCTGTTTTTT. The chain uses TRBV7-2 and TRBJ2-2; 8 positions agree with TRBD1. CDR1 and CDR2 (germline): SGHTA, FQGNSA. This CDR3 spans 17 amino acids. The V gene end was trimmed by 5 bases and the J gene end by 1 base; junction bases not matched to a gene: 9.

The gene calls are TRBV19 and TRBJ2-7; D might be TRBD2 (6 bases). Germline V gene lookup returns CDR1 LNHDA and CDR2 SQIVND (reference sequence). Trimming took off 5 bases at V and 2 bases at J, with 10 bases between the two ends. The CDR3 totals 13 residues. The CDR3 DNA is TGTGCCAGTAGTGTCACGGGGGCCTACGAGCAGTACTTC. As protein: CASSVTGAYEQYF.